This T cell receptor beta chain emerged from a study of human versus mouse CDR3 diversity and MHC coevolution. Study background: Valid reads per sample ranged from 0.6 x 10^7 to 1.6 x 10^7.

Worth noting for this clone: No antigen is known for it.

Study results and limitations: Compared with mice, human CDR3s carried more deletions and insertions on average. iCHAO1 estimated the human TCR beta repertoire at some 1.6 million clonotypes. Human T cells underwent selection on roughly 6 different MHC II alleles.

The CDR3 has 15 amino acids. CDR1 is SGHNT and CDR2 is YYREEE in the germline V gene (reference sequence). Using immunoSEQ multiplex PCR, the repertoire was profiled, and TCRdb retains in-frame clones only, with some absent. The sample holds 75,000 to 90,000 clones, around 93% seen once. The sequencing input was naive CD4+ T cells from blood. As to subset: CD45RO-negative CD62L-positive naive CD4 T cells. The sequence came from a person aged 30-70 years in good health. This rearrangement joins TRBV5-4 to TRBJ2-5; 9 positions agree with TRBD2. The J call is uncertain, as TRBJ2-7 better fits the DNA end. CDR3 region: CASSLALAGTYEQYF. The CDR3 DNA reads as TGTGCCAGCAGCTTGGCGCTAGCGGGGACCTACGAGCAGTACTTC.